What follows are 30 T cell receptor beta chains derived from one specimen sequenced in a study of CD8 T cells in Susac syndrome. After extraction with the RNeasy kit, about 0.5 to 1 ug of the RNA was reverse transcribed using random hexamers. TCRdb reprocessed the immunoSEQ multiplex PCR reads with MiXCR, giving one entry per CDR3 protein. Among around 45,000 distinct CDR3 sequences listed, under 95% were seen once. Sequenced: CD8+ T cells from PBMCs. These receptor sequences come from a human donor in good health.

DNA of the CDR3: TGTGCCAGCAGCCTCGGGGGGGGATACACTGAAGCTTTCTTT. It encodes CASSLGGGYTEAFF. The J gene is TRBJ1-1, the V gene TRBV14; D is possibly TRBD1 (5 bases). CDR1 and CDR2 from the germline V gene are SGHDN and FVKESK. The CDR3 length is 14 residues. With 4 bases removed from V and 3 bases from J, the gap between germline ends came to 12 bases.

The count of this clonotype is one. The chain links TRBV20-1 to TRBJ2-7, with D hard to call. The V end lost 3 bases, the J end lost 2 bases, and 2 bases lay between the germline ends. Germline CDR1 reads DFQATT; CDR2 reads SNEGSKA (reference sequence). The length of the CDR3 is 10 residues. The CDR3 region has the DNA TGCAGTGCTAGCCCCTACGAGCAGTACTTC. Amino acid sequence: CSASPYEQYF.

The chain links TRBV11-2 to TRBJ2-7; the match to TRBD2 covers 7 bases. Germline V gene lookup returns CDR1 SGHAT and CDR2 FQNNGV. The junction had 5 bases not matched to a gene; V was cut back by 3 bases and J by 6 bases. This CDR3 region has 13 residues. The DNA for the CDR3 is TGTGCCAGCAGCTTCGCGGGAGCGGGCGAGCAGTACTTC. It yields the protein CASSFAGAGEQYF.

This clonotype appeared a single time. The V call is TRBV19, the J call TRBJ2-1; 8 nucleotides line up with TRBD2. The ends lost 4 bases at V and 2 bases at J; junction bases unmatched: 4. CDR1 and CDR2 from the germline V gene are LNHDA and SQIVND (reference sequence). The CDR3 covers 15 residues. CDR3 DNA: TGTGCCAGTAGTAGACAAGCGGGAGCCTACAATGAGCAGTTCTTC. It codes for CASSRQAGAYNEQFF.

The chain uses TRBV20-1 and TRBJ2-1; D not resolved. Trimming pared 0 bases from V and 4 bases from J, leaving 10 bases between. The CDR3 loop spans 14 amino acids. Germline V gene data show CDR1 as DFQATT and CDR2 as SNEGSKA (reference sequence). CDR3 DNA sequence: TGCAGTGCTAGAGAGGCTTTCAGTTACAATGAGCAGTTCTTC. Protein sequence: CSAREAFSYNEQFF.

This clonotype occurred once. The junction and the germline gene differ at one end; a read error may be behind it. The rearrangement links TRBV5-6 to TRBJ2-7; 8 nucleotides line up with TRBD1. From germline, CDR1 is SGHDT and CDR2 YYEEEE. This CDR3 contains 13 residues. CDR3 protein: CASSSIPDREAAF. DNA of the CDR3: TGTGCCAGCAGCTCCATACCGGACAGGGAGGCGGCGTTC.

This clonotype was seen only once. DNA of the CDR3: TGCAGTGCTACCATTGGGACAGGGAGTCAGCCCCAGCATTTT. It translates to CSATIGTGSQPQHF. The chain uses TRBV20-1 and TRBJ1-5, with 9 bases lining up with TRBD1. Germline assignment: CDR1 DFQATT and CDR2 SNEGSKA (reference sequence). Trimming removed 4 bases from V and 6 bases from J; junction bases left unmatched: 7. This CDR3 is 14 amino acids long.

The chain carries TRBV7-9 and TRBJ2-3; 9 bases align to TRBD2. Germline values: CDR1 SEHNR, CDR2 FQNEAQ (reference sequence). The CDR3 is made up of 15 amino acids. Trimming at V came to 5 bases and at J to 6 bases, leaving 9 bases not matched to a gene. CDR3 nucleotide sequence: TGTGCCAGCAGCCCTGGGACTAGCAGCTTTGATACGCAGTATTTT. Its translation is CASSPGTSSFDTQYF.

Here the CDR3 reads CASSQGGLNQPQHF. The CDR3 region has the DNA TGTGCCAGCAGTCAAGGGGGTCTCAATCAGCCCCAGCATTTT. This chain joins TRBV7-8 and TRBJ1-5; D is possibly TRBD1 (6 bases). Germline values: CDR1 SGHVS, CDR2 FQNEAQ. V was trimmed by 6 bases and J by 3 bases, leaving 12 bases between them. This CDR3 contains 14 residues.

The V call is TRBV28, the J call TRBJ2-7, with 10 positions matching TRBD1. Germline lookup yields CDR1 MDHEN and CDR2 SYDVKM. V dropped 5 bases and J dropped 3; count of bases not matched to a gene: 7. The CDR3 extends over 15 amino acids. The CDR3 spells CASSPPTGGFYEQYF. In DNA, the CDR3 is TGTGCCAGCAGTCCCCCGACAGGGGGCTTCTACGAGCAGTACTTC.

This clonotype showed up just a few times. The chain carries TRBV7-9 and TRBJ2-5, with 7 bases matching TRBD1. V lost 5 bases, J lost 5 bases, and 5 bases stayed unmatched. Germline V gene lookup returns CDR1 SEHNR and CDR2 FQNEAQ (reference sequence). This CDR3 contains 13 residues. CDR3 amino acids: CASSRSTGETQYF. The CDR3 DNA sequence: TGTGCCAGCAGCCGATCGACAGGGGAGACCCAGTACTTC.

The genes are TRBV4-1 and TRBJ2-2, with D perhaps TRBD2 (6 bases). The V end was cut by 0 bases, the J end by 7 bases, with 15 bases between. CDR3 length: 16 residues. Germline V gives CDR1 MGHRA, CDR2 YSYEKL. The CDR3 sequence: CASSQDLGAGRGELFF. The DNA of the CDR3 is TGCGCCAGCAGCCAAGATCTGGGTGCGGGGCGCGGGGAGCTGTTTTTT.

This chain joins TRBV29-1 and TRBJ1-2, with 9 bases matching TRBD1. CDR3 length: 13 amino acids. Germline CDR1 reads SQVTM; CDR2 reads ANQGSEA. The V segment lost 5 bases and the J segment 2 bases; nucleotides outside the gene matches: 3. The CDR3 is CSVPTGGNYGYTF. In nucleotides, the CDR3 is TGCAGCGTTCCGACAGGGGGAAACTATGGCTACACCTTC.

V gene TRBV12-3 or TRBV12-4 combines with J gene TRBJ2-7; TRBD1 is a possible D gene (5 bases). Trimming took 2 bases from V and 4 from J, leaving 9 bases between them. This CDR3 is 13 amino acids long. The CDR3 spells CASSLRGKYEQYF. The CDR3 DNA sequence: TGTGCCAGCAGTTTAAGGGGAAAGTACGAGCAGTACTTC.

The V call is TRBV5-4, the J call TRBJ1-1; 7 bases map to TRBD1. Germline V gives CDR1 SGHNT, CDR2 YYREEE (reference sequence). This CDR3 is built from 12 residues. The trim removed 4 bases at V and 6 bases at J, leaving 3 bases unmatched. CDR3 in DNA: TGTGCCAGCAGCGACGGGACAGCTGAAGCTTTCTTT. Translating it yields CASSDGTAEAFF.

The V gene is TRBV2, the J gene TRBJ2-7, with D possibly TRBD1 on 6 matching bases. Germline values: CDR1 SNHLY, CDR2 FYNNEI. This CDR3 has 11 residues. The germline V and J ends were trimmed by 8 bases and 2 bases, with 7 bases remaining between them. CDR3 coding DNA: TGTGCCAGCCGGACAGCCTACGAGCAGTACTTC. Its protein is CASRTAYEQYF.

For the CDR3, the DNA is TGTGCCAGCAGTTACTTCTCAGACGAGCAGTACTTC. Its translation: CASSYFSDEQYF. The J gene is TRBJ2-7, the V gene TRBV6-2 or TRBV6-3; D unresolved. This CDR3 contains 12 residues. V was pared by 1 base and J by 5 bases, with 6 bases between. Germline V CDR1 and CDR2: MNHEY, SVGEGT.

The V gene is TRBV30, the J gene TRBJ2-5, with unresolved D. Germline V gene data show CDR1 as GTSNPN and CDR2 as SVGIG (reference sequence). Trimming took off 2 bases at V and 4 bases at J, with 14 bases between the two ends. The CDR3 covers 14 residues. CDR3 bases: TGTGCCTGGAGTTTGGCTGACCTTCTAGAGACCCAGTACTTC. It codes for CAWSLADLLETQYF.

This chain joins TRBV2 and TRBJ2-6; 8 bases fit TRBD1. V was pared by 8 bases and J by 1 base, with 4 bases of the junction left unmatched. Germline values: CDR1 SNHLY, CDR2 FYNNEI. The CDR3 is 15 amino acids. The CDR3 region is CASLTGVSGANVLTF. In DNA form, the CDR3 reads TGTGCCAGCCTGACAGGGGTGTCTGGGGCCAACGTCCTGACTTTC.

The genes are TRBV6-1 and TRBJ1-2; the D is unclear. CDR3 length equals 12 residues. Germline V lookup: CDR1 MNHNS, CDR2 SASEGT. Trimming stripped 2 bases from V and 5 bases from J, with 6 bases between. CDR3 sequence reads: CASSEFSYGYTF. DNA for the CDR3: TGTGCCAGCAGTGAATTTAGTTATGGCTACACCTTC.

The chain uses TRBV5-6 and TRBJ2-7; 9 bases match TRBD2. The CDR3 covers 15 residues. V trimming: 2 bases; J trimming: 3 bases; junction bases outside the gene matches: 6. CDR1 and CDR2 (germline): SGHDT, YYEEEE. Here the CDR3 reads CASSFRAGGNYEQYF. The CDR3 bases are TGTGCCAGCAGCTTTCGGGCGGGAGGGAACTACGAGCAGTACTTC.

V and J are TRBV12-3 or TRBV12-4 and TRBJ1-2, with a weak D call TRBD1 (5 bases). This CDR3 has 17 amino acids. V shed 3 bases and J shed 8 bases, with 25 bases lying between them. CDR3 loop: CASSLETLVGREEGYTF. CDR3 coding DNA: TGTGCCAGCAGTTTGGAAACCCTGGTTGGCAGGGAGGAAGGCTACACCTTC.

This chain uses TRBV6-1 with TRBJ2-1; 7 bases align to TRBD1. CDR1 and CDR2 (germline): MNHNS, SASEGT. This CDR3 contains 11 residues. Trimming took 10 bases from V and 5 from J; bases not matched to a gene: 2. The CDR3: CAIDRDNEQFF. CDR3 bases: TGTGCCATCGACAGGGACAATGAGCAGTTCTTC.

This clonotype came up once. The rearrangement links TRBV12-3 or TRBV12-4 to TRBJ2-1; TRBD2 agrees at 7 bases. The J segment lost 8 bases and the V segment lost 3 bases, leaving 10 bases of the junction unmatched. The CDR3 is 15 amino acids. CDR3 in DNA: TGTGCCAGCAGTTTTCCGGGACTATCGGGGCATGAGCAGTTCTTC. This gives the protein CASSFPGLSGHEQFF.

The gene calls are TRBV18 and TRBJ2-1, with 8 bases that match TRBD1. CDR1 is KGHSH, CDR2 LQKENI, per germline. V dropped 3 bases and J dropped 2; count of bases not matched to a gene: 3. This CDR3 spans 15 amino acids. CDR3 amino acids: CASSPDREAYNEQFF. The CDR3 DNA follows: TGTGCCAGCTCACCGGACAGGGAAGCCTACAATGAGCAGTTCTTC.

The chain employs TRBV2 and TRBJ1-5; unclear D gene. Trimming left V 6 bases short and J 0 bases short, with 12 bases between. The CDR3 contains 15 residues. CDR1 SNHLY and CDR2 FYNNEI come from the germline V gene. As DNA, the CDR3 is TGTGCCAGCAGCCCAGGCATTAATAGCAATCAGCCCCAGCATTTT. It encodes CASSPGINSNQPQHF.

The CDR3 sequence is CSVDLEGFTDTQYF. The CDR3 DNA is TGCAGCGTTGATCTGGAGGGTTTTACAGATACGCAGTATTTT. The chain uses TRBV29-1 and TRBJ2-3, with D possibly TRBD2 on 6 matching bases. V was cut by 3 bases and J by 3 bases, with 13 bases left in between. This CDR3 comprises 14 residues. Germline CDR1 is SQVTM and CDR2 is ANQGSEA.

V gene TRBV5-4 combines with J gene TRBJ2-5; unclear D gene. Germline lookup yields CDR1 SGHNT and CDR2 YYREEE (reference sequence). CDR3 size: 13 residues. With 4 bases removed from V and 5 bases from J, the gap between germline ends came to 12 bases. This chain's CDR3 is CASSPATLETQYF. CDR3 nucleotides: TGTGCCAGCAGCCCCGCGACCTTGGAGACCCAGTACTTC.

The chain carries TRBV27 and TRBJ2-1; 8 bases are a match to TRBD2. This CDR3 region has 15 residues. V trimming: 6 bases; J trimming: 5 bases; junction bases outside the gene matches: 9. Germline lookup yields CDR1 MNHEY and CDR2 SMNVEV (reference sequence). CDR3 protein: CASSPITSGNNEQFF. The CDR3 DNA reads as TGTGCCAGCAGCCCGATTACTAGCGGTAACAATGAGCAGTTCTTC.

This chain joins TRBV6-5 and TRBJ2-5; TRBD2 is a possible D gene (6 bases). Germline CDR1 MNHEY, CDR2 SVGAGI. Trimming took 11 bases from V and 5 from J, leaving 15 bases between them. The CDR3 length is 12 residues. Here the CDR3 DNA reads TGTGCCGCAAGCGGGCTAGGGGAGACCCAGTACTTC. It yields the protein CAASGLGETQYF.